Given below is one T cell receptor (beta chain) in context. What it binds is not known. The CDR3 is 14 residues long. The germline V gene has CDR1 SQVTM and CDR2 ANQGSEA. V lost 3 bases to trimming and J lost 3 bases; unmatched junction nucleotides: 6. These data come from a study of T cell responses to AZD1222 COVID-19 vaccine. Study results and limitations: The CD4 TCRs associated with vaccination extended across spike and predominated at 160-218 and 743-854.

Using immunoSEQ multiplex PCR, the repertoire was profiled, and TCRdb retains in-frame clones only, with some absent. The sample contains tens of thousands of clones, approximately 90% of which appear only once. Sequenced here: peripheral blood, sampled on day 0 of AZD1222 vaccination. This sequence joins TRBV29-1 and TRBJ2-5; TRBD1 matches 8 bases. The sequence derives from an adult in good health. DNA for the CDR3: TGCAGCGTTGACCCGGGACAGGCAAAAGAGACCCAGTACTTC. Protein: CSVDPGQAKETQYF. The full variable domain, with the rest looked up from reference TRBV29-1 and TRBJ2-5, is SAVISQKPSRDICQRGTSLTIQCQVDSQVTMMFWYRQQPGQSLTLIATANQGSEATYESGFVIDKFPISRPNLTFSTLTVSNMSPEDSSIYLCSVDPGQAKETQYFGPGTRLLVL.